The rows below give T cell receptor beta chains drawn from one sample of a study of blood T cell repertoires in COVID-19. Profiling relied on immunoSEQ multiplex PCR, and the TCRdb table lists in-frame clones only, not all of them. This table has approximately 260,000 clones, roughly 84% appearing once. The material sequenced was peripheral blood. These receptors all come from a woman aged 40 to 55 with active or convalescent COVID-19. The CDR3 runs from the conserved cysteine through the conserved F or W. Fields, in order: J gene, D gene, clone size, V gene, CDR3 DNA, CDR3 protein. The D gene is left open where the match is weak. Size is omitted from some rows. Given values are once, few, many or a class for expanded clones.

>TRBJ1-2|TRBD1|NA|TRBV2
TGTGCCAGCAGTGAGAGGACAGGGGTCTCGGAGGGCTACACCTTC
CASSERTGVSEGYTF
>TRBJ1-3|NA|once|TRBV29-1
TGCAGCCCTCGTAGCAGGGCCTCTGGAAACACCATATATTTT
CSPRSRASGNTIYF
>TRBJ2-3|NA|NA|TRBV4-1
TGCGCCAGCAGCGCACCTCACGGGGGACTCACAGATACGCAGTATTTT
CASSAPHGGLTDTQYF
>TRBJ2-1|NA|NA|TRBV7-3
TGTGCCAGCAGCTTTGGGGAGTACAATGAGCAGTTCTTC
CASSFGEYNEQFF
>TRBJ1-2|TRBD1|NA|TRBV3-1/TRBV3-2
TGTGCCAGCAGCCAATGGGGACAGGACGATAACTATGGCTACACCTTC
CASSQWGQDDNYGYTF
>TRBJ1-1|NA|few|TRBV10-1
TGCGCCAGCAGTGAGCCTAACACTGAAGCTTTCTTT
CASSEPNTEAFF
>TRBJ2-1|TRBD1|NA|TRBV7-9
TGTGCCAGCAGATCGGGACAGGACCGGCAGTTCTTC
CASRSGQDRQFF
>TRBJ1-4|TRBD1|NA|TRBV19
TGTGCCAGTAGTACCGGGACAGCTAATGAAAAACTGTTTTTT
CASSTGTANEKLFF
>TRBJ1-1|TRBD1|few|TRBV3-1/TRBV3-2
TGTGCCAGCAGCCGACAGGGTCACACTGAAGCTTTCTTT
CASSRQGHTEAFF
>TRBJ2-5|NA|few|TRBV9
TGTGCCAGCAGCTCGAGGGGGGGGCCGAGAGAGACCCAGTACTTC
CASSSRGGPRETQYF
>TRBJ1-1|NA|NA|TRBV9
TGTGCCAGCAGCGAGGGGCAGGGGCGGACTGAAGCTTTCTTT
CASSEGQGRTEAFF
>TRBJ1-6|TRBD1|NA|TRBV5-1
TGCGCCAGCAGCTTGGCCCCGGGACAGGGCTCCTATAATTCACCCCTCCACTTT
CASSLAPGQGSYNSPLHF
>TRBJ1-1|NA|NA|TRBV7-2
TGTGCCAGCAGTTCCAGGGTGGGCACTGAAGCTTTCTTT
CASSSRVGTEAFF
>TRBJ1-1|NA|once|TRBV29-1
TGCAGCGTTGTCAGCGGAATCACTGAAGCTTTCTTT
CSVVSGITEAFF
>TRBJ1-6|TRBD1|NA|TRBV6-5
TGTGCCAGCAGCCGGGACAGAACGAATAATTCACCCCTCCACTTT
CASSRDRTNNSPLHF
>TRBJ2-7|NA|NA|TRBV4-1
TGCGCCAGCAGCCAAGATTCCCCAGGCTCCTACGAGCAGTACTTC
CASSQDSPGSYEQYF
>TRBJ2-7|NA|NA|TRBV7-7
TGTGCCAGCAGCCCCCGCCTAGGATTCTACGAGCAGTACTTC
CASSPRLGFYEQYF
>TRBJ2-5|NA|NA|TRBV5-4
TGTGCCAGCAGCTGGACAAGAGAACAAGAGACCCAGTACTTC
CASSWTREQETQYF
>TRBJ2-2|NA|NA|TRBV5-1
TGCGCCAGCAGCTTGGGCAGGGCGGGGACCGGGGAGCTGTTTTTT
CASSLGRAGTGELFF
>TRBJ1-4|NA|NA|TRBV15
TGTGCCACCAGCAGGACAGGTTTCGAAAAACTGTTTTTT
CATSRTGFEKLFF
>TRBJ1-1|TRBD1|NA|TRBV27
TGTGCCAGCAGTTTGACAGGGTTTGGTACTGAAGCTTTCTTT
CASSLTGFGTEAFF
>TRBJ2-6|NA|once|TRBV7-9
TGTGCCAGCAGCTTCGCGGGGTCTGCTGGGGCCAACGTCCTGACTTTC
CASSFAGSAGANVLTF
>TRBJ2-3|NA|NA|TRBV7-7
TGTGCTAGCAGCTTAGGCAGGGGGGTAGGAGATACGCAGTATTTT
CASSLGRGVGDTQYF
>TRBJ1-4|TRBD1|NA|TRBV6-5
TGTGCCAGCACTCTACAGGGGGCAACTAATGAAAAACTGTTTTTT
CASTLQGATNEKLFF
>TRBJ1-2|NA|NA|TRBV12-3/TRBV12-4
TGTGCCAGCAGTTTAAAGGGAGCTGGCTACACCTTC
CASSLKGAGYTF
>TRBJ2-5|NA|once|TRBV15
TGTGCCACCAGCGGGCCCGGACAGCAAAGAGAGACCCAGTACTTC
CATSGPGQQRETQYF
>TRBJ1-1|NA|once|TRBV7-9
TGTGCCAGCAGCTTAGGTCAGGTTATGAACACTGAAGCTTTCTTT
CASSLGQVMNTEAFF
>TRBJ1-5|TRBD1|NA|TRBV12-5
TGTGCTAGTGGTTGGGACAGAAACAATCAGCCCCAGCATTTT
CASGWDRNNQPQHF
>TRBJ2-6|TRBD1|once|TRBV10-2
TGCGCCAGCACATCAAGGACAGGGGGAGCTGGGGCCAACGTCCTGACTTTC
CASTSRTGGAGANVLTF
>TRBJ2-2|NA|NA|TRBV6-4
TGTGCCAGCAGTGAGGGCACCACCGGGGAGCTGTTTTTT
CASSEGTTGELFF
>TRBJ1-6|TRBD1|NA|TRBV15
TGTGCCACCAGCAGAGAGGACAGGGGAGGTTCACCCCTCCACTTT
CATSREDRGGSPLHF
>TRBJ2-6|TRBD2|NA|TRBV2
TGTGCCAGCAGACTGGGAGGGGCCACCTCAGGAGGGGCCAACGTCCTGACTTTC
CASRLGGATSGGANVLTF
>TRBJ1-1|NA|NA|TRBV14
TGTGCCAGCAGCCAAGTTAAGGGGGCTGAAGCTTTCTTT
CASSQVKGAEAFF
>TRBJ1-2|NA|NA|TRBV19
TGTGCCAGTAGACAGGCCAACTATGGCTACACCTTC
CASRQANYGYTF
>TRBJ2-1|NA|NA|TRBV18
TGTGCCAGCTCACCACCGTCTAGTGGTCAACGGGTTGAGCAGTTCTTC
CASSPPSSGQRVEQFF
>TRBJ1-4|TRBD1|NA|TRBV28
TGTGCCAGCACCACCACAGGGGGGGTCAATGAAAAACTGTTTTTT
CASTTTGGVNEKLFF
>TRBJ1-2|TRBD1|NA|TRBV28
TGTGCCAGCATACCTAGGGGGACAGTTACTAACTATGGCTACACCTTC
CASIPRGTVTNYGYTF
>TRBJ2-1|NA|once|TRBV6-6
TGTGCCACCCGATGGGCAGGATACAATGAGCAGTTCTTC
CATRWAGYNEQFF
>TRBJ1-1|NA|NA|TRBV4-1
TGCGCCAGCAGCTCGACCAGGGCTTTACGAAACACTGAAGCTTTCTTT
CASSSTRALRNTEAFF
>TRBJ1-2|NA|NA|TRBV15
TGTGCCACTGGAGTCTATGGCTACACCTTC
CATGVYGYTF
>TRBJ2-3|TRBD1|once|TRBV6-2/TRBV6-3
TGTGCCAGCAGTGCGGGTTTGGTACAGGGGATAGATACGCAGTATTTT
CASSAGLVQGIDTQYF
>TRBJ1-5|NA|NA|TRBV30
TGTGCCTGGAGTCTCAGGAGGGGGGGGGATCAGCCCCAGCATTTT
CAWSLRRGGDQPQHF
>TRBJ1-5|TRBD1|NA|TRBV2
TGTGCCAGCAGCGGGGACAGGCGAGATCAGCCCCAGCATTTT
CASSGDRRDQPQHF
>TRBJ1-5|NA|NA|TRBV10-3
TGTGCCATCGCTGGGAGGAGCAATCAGCCCCAGCATTTT
CAIAGRSNQPQHF